This TCR beta chain emerged from a study of Ad26.COV2.S vaccination and SARS-CoV-2 variants. The overall study: Ad26.COV2.S shots went into the muscle once or twice, 56 days apart.

The V gene's germline CDR1 is SGHDN and CDR2 FVKESK. There are 13 residues in the CDR3. V lost 4 bases and J lost 4, with 10 bases in between. Method: immunoSEQ multiplex PCR; TCRdb's copy keeps in-frame clones and lacks some. The table lists around 320,000 clones, over 80% of them singletons. Sample treatment: 15 to 20 received Ad26.COV2.S at low or high dose, single or two shots; about 5 received placebo; per-sample allocation not given. The study sampled participants on day 63 after the first vaccine or placebo injection. Its platform was an Ad26 vector, and its expressed antigen was Wuhan-strain SARS-CoV-2 spike.

The receptor comes from a person between 18 and 65 years old who received the Ad26.COV2.S COVID-19 vaccine or a placebo. The V call is TRBV14, the J call TRBJ1-2; no definite D call. Source: peripheral blood, taken in a trial of Ad26.COV2.S vaccine versus placebo. The CDR3 nucleotides are TGTGCCAGCAGCCCTTCGTGGGGCTATGGCTACACCTTC. It encodes CASSPSWGYGYTF.